The source of this TCR beta chain is a study of blood T cell repertoires in COVID-19 (TCRdb year 2020). Background on the whole study: Collaborator samples came from the United States, Italy and Spain and covered acute and convalescent phases of COVID-19. The prospective study material was composed of cDNA or gDNA derived from T cells, B-cell-depleted T cells, or PBMCs. Deeply sampled blood TCRbeta repertoires from subjects exposed to, actively infected with, or recovered from COVID-19 were included in the dataset. A freely available public database, intended as a resource for researchers studying the immune response to SARS-CoV-2, is where the repertoires were released. Samples came from the ongoing ImmuneRACE study (first 160 participants) plus 1,254 subjects from 6 global collaborators. Nearly every sample came with metadata listing a de-identified subject ID, COVID-19 status, age in years and sex. Where available, HLA class I and class II types were obtained from metadata supplied by the sample provider rather than from assay-based typing. Study-wide conclusions, independent of this receptor: Clinical and demographic metadata were provided uncurated, with the amount varying by source and participant.

This clone occurred a few times. Which antigen it targets is not known. Qualities for individual bases were not recorded, and no much larger clone is one base off. The CDR3 runs 13 residues from the cysteine to the phenylalanine. Only the CDR3 part of the read is kept: 39 bases, read in frame from the first base. V is pruned by 9 bases and J by 4 bases, leaving 1 base of the junction without a gene match. For CDR1 and CDR2, the germline V gene lists LGHNT and FRNRAP. Participants in the prospective study were enrolled through a virtual design, were aged roughly 18 to 90 years, and lived in roughly 26 United States geographic areas. Cohort assignment in the prospective study relied on participant-reported clinical history from a screening survey and a study questionnaire. In the prospective study, whole blood, serum and a nasopharyngeal or oropharyngeal swab were collected from each participant by mobile phlebotomists. Participants in the prospective study had the option to provide additional blood draws and questionnaires over a roughly 2-month period. Before DNA extraction, prospective study blood samples were shipped either frozen or at room temperature.

The immunoSEQ Assay, a bias-controlled multiplex PCR, was used to amplify TCRbeta CDR3 regions from genomic DNA. Turning to the authors' computational methods: The number of nucleated cells in each sample was estimated from the amplification of reference gene primers within the assay. Sequence reads were collapsed and filtered to measure the absolute abundance of every unique TCRbeta CDR3 rearrangement. For each sample, productive Simpson clonality was calculated as the square root of Simpson's diversity index over productive rearrangements. TCRdb's version of the immuneACCESS table is confined to in-frame rearrangements and falls short of the full clone set. An unresolved V gene accounts for under half of the shortfall where checked; the remainder is of unknown origin. From that table come the V and J calls and clone size; the DNA was used to work out D and trimming. The sample table lists roughly 250,000 clones, roughly 90% of them with a count of one. Of the sample, roughly 2% is held by the ten largest clones.

The clonotype comes from a woman in her thirties or forties with acute COVID-19. The specimen sequenced was PBMCs or T cells enriched from blood (not recorded which). The chain couples TRBV12-5 to TRBJ2-2, with 11 junctional bases fitting TRBD2. The CDR3 reads as follows: CARGTSGTGELFF. In nucleotides, the sequence is TGTGCTAGAGGGACTAGCGGCACCGGGGAGCTGTTTTTT.